One sample yielded the 27 T cell receptor beta chains listed below, sequenced in a study of T-cell reconstitution after alpha-beta-depleted transplantation in children. The TCRbeta library was prepared with unique molecular identifiers. TCRdb processed the PCR reads anew with MiXCR; each CDR3 protein has one entry. The sample has 250,000 to 400,000 distinct CDR3 sequences, 20% to 30% seen once. The specimen was PBMCs, mostly from graft donor cells, collected 180 days after TCRalphabeta/CD19-depleted stem cell transplant. These receptor sequences come from a male patient aged 5 to 17 who had a stem cell transplant for acute lymphoblastic leukemia, so the T cells may come from the graft donor.

This rearrangement joins TRBV19 to TRBJ1-5; TRBD1 matches 10 bases. In germline, CDR1 is LNHDA, CDR2 SQIVND (reference sequence). This CDR3 region has 16 residues. The ends lost 7 bases at V and 1 base at J; junction bases unmatched: 7. CDR3 amino acids: CASKNRDRGSNQPQHF. The CDR3 DNA reads TGTGCCAGTAAGAACCGGGACAGGGGCAGCAATCAGCCCCAGCATTTT. Together with reference TRBV19 and TRBJ1-5, the CDR3 gives the full variable domain: DGGITQSPKYLFRKEGQNVTLSCEQNLNHDAMYWYRQDPGQGLRLIYYSQIVNDFQKGDIAEGYSVSREKKESFPLTVTSAQKNPTAFYLCASKNRDRGSNQPQHFGDGTRLSIL.

The V and J genes are TRBV29-1 and TRBJ2-1; 8 nucleotides match TRBD2. V lost 4 bases to trimming and J lost 7 bases; unmatched junction nucleotides: 6. Germline V CDR1 and CDR2: SQVTM, ANQGSEA. This CDR3 has 13 residues. The CDR3 DNA sequence: TGCAGCGTTGCCACCGGGGGGGATAATGAGCAGTTCTTC. Translated, it gives CSVATGGDNEQFF.

The chain uses TRBV7-8 and TRBJ1-4; tentative D call: TRBD1 (6 bases). The CDR3 sequence is 16 residues long. Trimming removed 0 bases from V and 5 bases from J, with 13 bases in between. CDR1 SGHVS and CDR2 FQNEAQ come from the germline V gene. Here the CDR3 DNA reads TGTGCCAGCAGCTTAGCGGGGGCGCTCAGAAATGAAAAACTGTTTTTT. Translating it yields CASSLAGALRNEKLFF. Drawing the rest from reference TRBV7-8 and TRBJ1-4, the complete variable domain is GAGVSQSPRYKVAKRGQDVALRCDPISGHVSLFWYQQALGQGPEFLTYFQNEAQLDKSGLPSDRFFAERPEGSVSTLKIQRTQQEDSAVYLCASSLAGALRNEKLFFGSGTQLSVL.

The chain uses TRBV7-6 and TRBJ2-3; 11 bases agree with TRBD1. J was trimmed by 6 bases and V by 6 bases; bases with no gene match: 20. The CDR3 is 19 residues long. From germline, CDR1 is SGHVS and CDR2 FNYEAQ. CDR3 DNA: TGTGCCAGCAGTTCGCCCCGGACAGGGGGCTCAGAAAGCCCCGATACGCAGTATTTT. Protein product: CASSSPRTGGSESPDTQYF.

The chain links TRBV3-1 to TRBJ1-1; the D is unclear. Germline-derived CDR1 and CDR2 are LGHDT and YNNKEL (reference sequence). The CDR3 runs 14 residues. Deletions cut 2 bases from V and 9 bases from J, with 16 bases between. The CDR3: CASSQHSGDRKAFF. The CDR3 region has the DNA TGTGCCAGCAGCCAACATTCCGGGGATCGCAAAGCTTTCTTT.

The V call is TRBV4-2, the J call TRBJ1-2; TRBD1 aligns across 8 bases. The CDR3 consists of 16 residues. V was pared by 6 bases and J by 3 bases, with 12 bases of the junction left unmatched. Looked up from germline, CDR1 is LGHNA and CDR2 is YNFKEQ. CDR3 in DNA: TGTGCCAGCAGACTCCCAGGGGGCAGGATTGACTATGGCTACACCTTC. Translated, it gives CASRLPGGRIDYGYTF.

The sample holds a few counts of this clonotype. The chain uses TRBV7-9 and TRBJ2-4, with TRBD1 identical over 11 bases. This CDR3 region has 16 residues. V trimming: 8 bases; J trimming: 8 bases; junction bases outside the gene matches: 14. The germline gives CDR1 SEHNR, CDR2 FQNEAQ (reference sequence). As DNA, the CDR3 is TGTGCCAGCGTCTTTCGGCGGACAGGGGGCGCGGACATTCAGTACTTC. This encodes CASVFRRTGGADIQYF.

This clonotype appeared a few times. V usage is TRBV20-1 and J usage is TRBJ2-7; TRBD1 matches 7 bases. The CDR3 has 14 amino acids. The V and J ends lost 4 bases and 3 bases, in that order; junction bases with no gene match: 9. CDR1 is DFQATT, CDR2 SNEGSKA, per germline (reference sequence). CDR3 bases: TGCAGTGCTAAGAGACAGGGTCGGTTCTACGAGCAGTACTTC. This encodes CSAKRQGRFYEQYF.

The chain links TRBV11-3 to TRBJ2-2; D remains unclear. V shed 0 bases and J shed 4 bases, with 6 bases lying between them. The CDR3 contains 14 residues. Germline V gene sequence: CDR1 SGHNT, CDR2 YENEEA. Here the CDR3 DNA reads TGTGCCAGCAGCTTAGAAGGAGTCACCGGGGAGCTGTTTTTT. Translating it yields CASSLEGVTGELFF.

This clonotype was observed a few times. This chain joins TRBV6-1 and TRBJ2-6; TRBD1 aligns across 9 bases. CDR1 MNHNS and CDR2 SASEGT come from the germline V gene. The length of the CDR3 is 17 residues. The V segment lost 5 bases and the J segment 0 bases; nucleotides outside the gene matches: 5. The CDR3 here is CASSSWDRVSGANVLTF. CDR3 DNA: TGTGCCAGCAGTAGCTGGGACAGGGTCTCTGGGGCCAACGTCCTGACTTTC.

J is TRBJ2-5 and V is TRBV20-1; D remains unclear. In germline, CDR1 is DFQATT, CDR2 SNEGSKA (reference sequence). V dropped 1 base and J dropped 4 bases, with 13 bases sitting between them. There are 14 residues in the CDR3. CDR3 residues: CSARVGPYGETQYF. In DNA, the CDR3 is TGCAGTGCTAGAGTCGGGCCATACGGAGAGACCCAGTACTTC.

The V and J genes are TRBV7-9 and TRBJ2-7; 10 nucleotides align to TRBD2. Germline V gene lookup returns CDR1 SEHNR and CDR2 FQNEAQ (reference sequence). The CDR3 is 16 amino acids. Losses at the gene ends were 0 bases for V and 3 bases for J; bases not matched to a gene: 5. The CDR3 nucleotides read TGTGCCAGCAGCTTAGCGGCTAGCGGGAGCCACTACGAGCAGTACTTC. This codes for CASSLAASGSHYEQYF.

This clonotype has just a few counts. V and J are TRBV5-1 and TRBJ2-3, with 12 nucleotides matching TRBD2. The CDR3 sequence is 17 residues long. Germline CDR1 is SGHRS and CDR2 is YFSETQ. J was trimmed by 6 bases and V by 0 bases; bases with no gene match: 8. The CDR3 reads CASSLVLAGGPQDTQYF. Written as DNA, the CDR3 is TGCGCCAGCAGCTTGGTTCTAGCGGGAGGGCCACAGGATACGCAGTATTTT.

The rearrangement uses TRBV6-5 and TRBJ2-1, with D unclear. The CDR3 sequence is 12 residues long. V lost 8 bases and J lost 8, with 13 bases in between. Germline CDR1 is MNHEY and CDR2 is SVGAGI. CDR3 DNA sequence: TGTGCCAGCTTGCGCGCCCCAGATGAGCAGTTCTTC. Amino acids: CASLRAPDEQFF.

This clonotype was found a few times. One end of the junction is discordant with germline, which a read error may explain. The rearrangement joins TRBV5-4 to TRBJ2-1; 11 nucleotides align to TRBD2. Germline CDR1 is SGHNT and CDR2 is YYREEE (reference sequence). This CDR3 has 14 residues. The CDR3 reads CASSTSGRRNEKFF. The CDR3 DNA is TGTGCCAGCAGCACTAGCGGGAGACGGAATGAGAAGTTCTTC.

The chain carries TRBV3-1 and TRBJ2-6; D may be TRBD1 (6 bases). This CDR3 region has 19 residues. V dropped 8 bases and J dropped 1 base, with 24 bases sitting between them. Germline V lookup: CDR1 LGHDT, CDR2 YNNKEL (reference sequence). The CDR3 here is CASCLLGASLKSGANVLTF. CDR3 nucleotides: TGTGCCAGCTGTTTATTGGGGGCCTCGCTAAAATCTGGGGCCAACGTCCTGACTTTC.

A few counts support this clonotype. The chain combines TRBV20-1 with TRBJ2-7; D might be TRBD2 (5 bases). Germline CDR1 reads DFQATT; CDR2 reads SNEGSKA (reference sequence). The CDR3 spans 11 residues. Trimming cost V 6 bases and J 3 bases, with 9 bases left between them. CDR3 amino acids: CSAPRDYEQYF. The DNA of the CDR3 is TGCAGTGCCCCCCGGGACTACGAGCAGTACTTC.

This clonotype turned up a few times. CDR3 region: CATSDFEGLGAQHF. CDR3 DNA: TGTGCCACCAGTGATTTTGAAGGACTTGGGGCCCAGCATTTT. The V gene is TRBV24-1, the J gene TRBJ1-5; D call uncertain. The V end was cut by 1 base, the J end by 11 bases, with 14 bases between. This CDR3 is 14 amino acids long. Germline V gene data show CDR1 as KGHDR and CDR2 as SFDVKD.

This clonotype was found many times. This chain links TRBV5-1 with TRBJ2-7; no clear D gene. Germline V lookup: CDR1 SGHRS, CDR2 YFSETQ. The CDR3 runs 14 residues. V was trimmed by 4 bases and J by 0 bases, leaving 11 bases between them. DNA of the CDR3: TGCGCCAGCAGCACTAAGTTGAGCTCCTACGAGCAGTACTTC. Encoded protein: CASSTKLSSYEQYF.

This sequence joins TRBV7-2 and TRBJ2-5, with no clear D. Germline values: CDR1 SGHTA, CDR2 FQGNSA. The length of the CDR3 is 14 residues. Trimming took off 1 base at V and 2 bases at J, with 8 bases between the two ends. The CDR3 DNA reads as TGTGCCAGCAGCTTAGGTCGGTGGCAAGAGACCCAGTACTTC. Translation gives CASSLGRWQETQYF.

CDR3 in amino acids: CSARRGGSYNSPLHF. As DNA, the CDR3 is TGCAGTGCTAGGAGGGGGGGCAGCTATAATTCACCCCTCCACTTT. The V gene is TRBV20-1, the J gene TRBJ1-6; D might be TRBD1 (6 bases). The germline CDR1 and CDR2 sequences are DFQATT and SNEGSKA (reference sequence). The CDR3 covers 15 residues. The germline V and J ends were trimmed by 3 bases and 3 bases, with 12 bases remaining between them.

This clonotype was seen just once. The chain links TRBV11-2 to TRBJ2-1; 9 positions match TRBD2. The CDR3 sequence is 17 residues long. CDR1 and CDR2 from the germline V gene are SGHAT and FQNNGV. Germline trimming cut 1 base from V and 4 bases from J; bases unmatched to any gene: 8. Written as DNA, the CDR3 is TGTGCCAGCAGCTTAGTAGGGCTAGCGGGATTGTACAATGAGCAGTTCTTC. It translates to CASSLVGLAGLYNEQFF.

The rearrangement uses TRBV6-5 and TRBJ2-4; 10 bases map to TRBD1. Germline V lookup: CDR1 MNHEY, CDR2 SVGAGI. The V and J ends lost 3 bases and 6 bases, in that order; junction bases with no gene match: 5. This CDR3 has 15 amino acids. CDR3: CASSYDRGLSNIQYF. Written as DNA, the CDR3 is TGTGCCAGCAGTTATGACAGGGGGCTATCAAACATTCAGTACTTC.

This clonotype was observed at least ten times. The gene calls are TRBV6-1 and TRBJ1-5; 8 bases match TRBD1. In germline, CDR1 is MNHNS, CDR2 SASEGT. With V trimmed by 6 bases and J by 0 bases, 4 bases remained unmatched. The CDR3 is 15 residues long. The CDR3 sequence is CASRQGGYSNQPQHF. As DNA, the CDR3 is TGTGCCAGCAGACAGGGGGGATATAGCAATCAGCCCCAGCATTTT.

V gene TRBV20-1 combines with J gene TRBJ2-5; TRBD2 is a possible D gene (6 bases). V was cut by 0 bases and J by 0 bases, with 17 bases left in between. Looked up from germline, CDR1 is DFQATT and CDR2 is SNEGSKA (reference sequence). CDR3 length: 17 amino acids. DNA for the CDR3: TGCAGTGCTAGAGAACCCGGGGCTAGCGTATACCAAGAGACCCAGTACTTC. Its translation is CSAREPGASVYQETQYF.

This clonotype was picked up many times. The rearrangement joins TRBV5-1 to TRBJ1-1; D call uncertain. Germline CDR1 SGHRS, CDR2 YFSETQ. This CDR3 has 12 amino acids. V was cut by 0 bases and J by 4 bases, with 4 bases left in between. The CDR3 region is CASSLGSTEAFF. CDR3 bases: TGCGCCAGCAGCTTGGGGTCCACTGAAGCTTTCTTT.

The chain recombines TRBV5-1 with TRBJ1-2; 7 nucleotides align to TRBD1. V lost 4 bases, J lost 7 bases, and 10 bases stayed unmatched. The CDR3 is made up of 14 amino acids. Germline values: CDR1 SGHRS, CDR2 YFSETQ. The CDR3: CASSIRQGESGYTF. The CDR3 nucleotides are TGCGCCAGCAGCATCCGACAGGGAGAGTCTGGCTACACCTTC. Full variable domain (rest looked up from reference TRBV5-1 and TRBJ1-2): KAGVTQTPRYLIKTRGQQVTLSCSPISGHRSVSWYQQTPGQGLQFLFEYFSETQRNKGNFPGRFSGRQFSNSRSEMNVSTLELGDSALYLCASSIRQGESGYTFGSGTRLTVV.